This T cell receptor (beta chain) was sequenced during a study of regulatory T cells in long-lasting Graves disease. This clonotype was picked up many times. For TCR beta, libraries came from iRepertoire HTBI primers and Arm-PCR of CDR3 regions. A single record per CDR3 protein comes from TCRdb applying MiXCR to the multiplex PCR reads. The sample yields about 400,000 distinct CDR3 sequences, around 20% seen once. Described time point: persistent/refractory GD, antithyroid drugs over 5 years with positive TRAb. RNA isolated from PBMCs was used to make the TCR library. Patients were enrolled at an endocrinology department in Xi'an, China. The clonotype was recovered from a female donor with Graves disease. The sample in question was peripheral blood mononuclear cells (PBMCs), obtained when the disease was refractory, from a patient treated with antithyroid drugs.

The CDR3 loop is CAIRGTDLLNTEAFF. In DNA form, the CDR3 reads TGTGCCATCAGAGGGACAGACCTTTTGAACACTGAAGCTTTCTTT. The rearrangement links TRBV10-3 to TRBJ1-1, with 7 nucleotides matching TRBD1. Germline V gene sequence: CDR1 ENHRY, CDR2 SYGVKD. With 6 bases clipped from V and 0 bases from J, the junction kept 7 bases outside the gene matches. This CDR3 has 15 residues.